A single T cell receptor beta chain is shown here with its context. Its antigen is unknown. The V gene end was trimmed by 3 bases and the J gene end by 7 bases; junction bases not matched to a gene: 18. The CDR3 contains 17 residues. Germline V gene sequence: CDR1 LGHDT, CDR2 YNNKEL (reference sequence). The data were obtained in a study of T cell repertoires in cytomegalovirus infection. Findings and limits, study-wide: Identification of carriers of CMV plus the relevant HLA was performed using cumulative public TCR beta family frequency. In two of eight donors, the top clonotype was HLA-C-restricted CMV-specific.

TCRdb analysed the reads with MiXCR anew, one entry per CDR3 protein. Of about 900,000 distinct CDR3 sequences listed, approximately 32% are singletons. The clonotype comes from a human donor in good health (CMV status not recorded). Some clones in this sample may be carry-over from other donors' samples. The chain combines TRBV3-1 with TRBJ2-7; TRBD1 matches 7 bases. The sample consisted of cultured CD8+ T cells from PBMCs, taken from culture after CMV antigen stimulation. CDR3 in amino acids: CASSQGPTTGNDGEQYF. CDR3 DNA sequence: TGTGCCAGCAGCCAGGGACCCACGACAGGGAATGACGGGGAGCAGTACTTC.